Listed below are T cell receptor beta chains from one sample, sequenced in a study of breast tumors, draining lymph nodes, adjacent tissues. TCRdb used MiXCR to reprocess the multiplex PCR reads, holding one entry per CDR3 protein. This table holds approximately 210,000 distinct CDR3 sequences, around 34% found once. Sequencing was done on a sample of axillary lymph node tissue. The source of these receptors is a female donor with breast cancer. Some clones in this sample may be carry-over from other donors' samples. CDR3s include the opening cysteine and the closing phenylalanine or tryptophan. The D gene is left open where the match is weak.

- TRBJ2-5 TRBV5-5 CASSRRGGKETQYF
TRBD2 TRBJ2-7 TRBV3-1 CASSQERGGAGAALYEQYF
- TRBJ2-6 TRBV24-1 CATRRDTGIGANVLTF
TRBD2 TRBJ2-2 TRBV4-2 CASRINPTSGGIGELFF
TRBD1 TRBJ2-7 TRBV7-6 CASSPVTGQSYEQYF
TRBD1 TRBJ1-2 TRBV6-1 CASSQVTGQGYGYTF
TRBD1 TRBJ1-1 TRBV12-3/TRBV12-4 CASSRGQGARTEAFF
- TRBJ1-6 TRBV9 CASSVGQVNSPLHF
TRBD1 TRBJ2-1 TRBV6-1 CASSEAQRGRYNEQFF
TRBD1 TRBJ2-3 TRBV18 CASSLRGGSTDTQYF
TRBD2 TRBJ2-5 TRBV19 CASSIRLAGAYQETQYF
TRBD2 TRBJ2-3 TRBV11-1 CASSLEGSGGSQYF
TRBD1 TRBJ2-1 TRBV10-3 CATGQGAAGGYNEQFF
- TRBJ1-6 TRBV6-5 CASSYKGQSNSPLHF
TRBD2 TRBJ2-7 TRBV20-1 CSAYPGLAGGEQYF
TRBD1 TRBJ2-6 TRBV15 CATSRDLSNRGIGANVLTF
- TRBJ2-5 TRBV5-1 CASSLAVGSIQETQYF
- TRBJ2-1 TRBV19 CASSKGGLNNEQFF
TRBD2 TRBJ2-7 TRBV5-5 CASRRPLAGGGYEQYF
- TRBJ2-6 TRBV6-5 CASSYSRVAGANVLTF
TRBD1 TRBJ1-1 TRBV20-1 CSAPTSTGGTEAFF
- TRBJ2-7 TRBV29-1 CGVEVTIYEQYF
TRBD1 TRBJ1-2 TRBV7-2 CASSEGRGQGGYTF
TRBD1 TRBJ2-1 TRBV11-3 CASSSTGVRDEQFF
- TRBJ2-3 TRBV5-8 CASSLAFARVNDTQYF
TRBD2 TRBJ2-2 TRBV10-3 CAISGTSGSAGELFF
- TRBJ1-3 TRBV2 CASPRNGDGNTIYF
TRBD1 TRBJ1-2 TRBV28 CASTLPGQVYGYTF
TRBD1 TRBJ1-2 TRBV2 CASRRQGASYGYTF